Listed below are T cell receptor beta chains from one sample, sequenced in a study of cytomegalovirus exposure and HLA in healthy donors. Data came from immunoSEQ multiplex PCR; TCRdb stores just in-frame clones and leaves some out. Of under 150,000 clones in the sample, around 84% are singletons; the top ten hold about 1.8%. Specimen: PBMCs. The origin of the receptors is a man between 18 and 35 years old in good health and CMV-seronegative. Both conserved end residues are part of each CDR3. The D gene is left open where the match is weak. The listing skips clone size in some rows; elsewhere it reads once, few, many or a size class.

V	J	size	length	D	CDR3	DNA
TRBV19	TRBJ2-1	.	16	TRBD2	CAASQREGVSYNEQFF	TGTGCCGCGAGCCAGCGGGAGGGCGTCTCCTACAATGAGCAGTTCTTC
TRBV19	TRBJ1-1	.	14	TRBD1	CATFAFDRATEAFF	TGTGCCACCTTCGCTTTCGACAGGGCCACTGAAGCTTTCTTT
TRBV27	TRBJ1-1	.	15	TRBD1	CASNRDRGLSTEAFF	TGTGCCAGCAATAGGGACAGGGGGCTTAGCACTGAAGCTTTCTTT
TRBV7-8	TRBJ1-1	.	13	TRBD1	CASSLGGGTEAFF	TGTGCCAGCAGCCTCGGCGGTGGGACAGAGGCTTTCTTT
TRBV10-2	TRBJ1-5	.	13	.	CASSEGGNQPQHF	TGCGCCAGCAGTGAAGGGGGCAATCAGCCCCAGCATTTT
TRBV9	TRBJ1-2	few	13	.	CASSVALDYGYTF	TGTGCCAGCAGCGTAGCTCTAGACTATGGCTACACCTTC
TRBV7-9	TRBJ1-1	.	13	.	CASYQDGDTEAFF	TGTGCCAGCTATCAGGACGGGGACACTGAAGCTTTCTTT
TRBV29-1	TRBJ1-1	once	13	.	CSVVKGSNTEAFF	TGCAGCGTTGTAAAGGGGTCGAACACTGAAGCTTTCTTT
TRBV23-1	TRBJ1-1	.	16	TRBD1	CASSQSADRVNTEAFF	TGCGCCAGCAGTCAATCAGCGGACAGGGTGAACACTGAAGCTTTCTTT
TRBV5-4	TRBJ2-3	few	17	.	CASSQDLGGISTDTQYF	TGCGCCAGCAGCCAAGACTTGGGCGGGATAAGCACAGATACGCAGTATTTT
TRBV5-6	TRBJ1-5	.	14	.	CASSLGQPNQPQHF	TGTGCCAGCAGCTTGGGACAGCCCAATCAGCCCCAGCATTTT
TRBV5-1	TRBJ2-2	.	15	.	CASSPLVGNTGELFF	TGCGCCAGCAGCCCCCTAGTCGGAAACACCGGGGAGCTGTTTTTT
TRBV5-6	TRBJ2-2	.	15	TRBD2	CASSPAGGNTGELFF	TGTGCCAGCAGCCCGGCGGGGGGGAACACCGGGGAGCTGTTTTTT